This TCR beta chain is from a study of blood T cell repertoires in COVID-19 (TCRdb year 2020). Regarding the study in general: Collaborator samples came from the United States, Italy and Spain and covered acute and convalescent phases of COVID-19. Nearly every sample came with metadata listing a de-identified subject ID, COVID-19 status, age in years and sex. Where available, HLA class I and class II types were taken from metadata supplied by the sample provider and were not determined by assay-based typing. The repertoires were made available in a free public database intended to serve as a resource for research on the immune response to SARS-CoV-2. The dataset comprised deeply sampled blood TCRbeta repertoires from subjects exposed to, actively infected with, or recovered from COVID-19. The material from the prospective study consisted of cDNA or gDNA derived from T cells, B-cell-depleted T cells, or PBMCs. The samples were drawn from two sources: the first 160 participants of the ongoing ImmuneRACE study, and approximately 1,300 subjects contributed by 6 global collaborators. Here is what the overall study found, with its caveats: The amount of clinical and demographic metadata varied by source and participant and was provided uncurated.

Worth noting for this clone: The antigen it recognizes is unknown. No clone much larger than this one lies a single base away; base qualities are absent.

TCRbeta CDR3 regions were amplified from genomic DNA using the immunoSEQ Assay, a bias-controlled multiplex PCR. In the original analysis: The number of nucleated cells in each sample was estimated from the amplification of reference gene primers within the assay. To quantify the absolute abundance of each unique TCRbeta CDR3 rearrangement, sequence reads were collapsed and filtered. Productive Simpson clonality was computed per sample as the square root of Simpson's diversity index over productive rearrangements. The table was pulled from immuneACCESS by TCRdb, which kept in-frame rearrangements only. Such tables lose some clones; where checked, under half of the loss comes from unresolved V genes, and the rest has no known cause. Clonal size and the V and J genes are those of that table, whereas D and trimming came from the DNA. The sample yields around 68,000 clones; roughly 88% were counted once. Of the sample, less than 2.5% is held by the ten largest clones.

Collaborating institutions collected whole blood in K2EDTA tubes following their own protocols. For TCRbeta analysis, collaborators shipped samples as frozen whole blood, isolated PBMCs, or DNA extracted from either of those sample types. Including the terminal cysteine and phenylalanine, the CDR3 comprises 15 residues. Solely the CDR3 DNA is kept, with 45 bases framed from the first base. Via the germline V gene, CDR1 is MNHEY and CDR2 SVGAGI. Germline trimming: 3 bases from V, 2 bases from J; junction bases outside gene matches: 4. The rearrangement combines TRBV6-5 with TRBJ2-7, with TRBD2 identical over 10 junction bases. The specimen was peripheral blood. This clonotype originated in a human donor in a cohort sampled during active COVID-19. The CDR3: CASSYAGTSAYEQYF. The DNA reads as follows: TGTGCCAGCAGTTATGCCGGGACTAGCGCCTACGAGCAGTACTTC.